The clone carrying this TCR beta chain turned up a few times. Its antigen remains unidentified. These data originate in a study of CD8+CD57+ T cells in acquired aplastic anemia. At the level of the study: The sorted CD4+ and CD8+ cells yielded an average approximately 3 ug of DNA. Findings of the study overall: Patients and controls shared over 25 CD8+ CDR3 sequences, highly expressed in patients.

Investigators profiled TCR beta VDJ and CDR3 from genomic DNA template. From the reads, TCRdb called clonotypes with MiXCR, one entry per CDR3 protein. The sample shows some 190,000 distinct CDR3 sequences, 40% to 50% of them seen only once. Sequencing input: sorted CD4+, CD8+, or CD8+CD57+ T cells (not recorded which) from PBMCs. This sequence was found in a human donor in good health.

The CDR3 coding sequence is TGTGCCATCAGGCCAGAGGGGGGTGAAGCTTTCTTT. Its translation is CAIRPEGGEAFF. V is TRBV10-3 and J is TRBJ1-1; a possible D gene is TRBD1 (6 bases). The CDR3 is made up of 12 amino acids. Germline V gene sequence: CDR1 ENHRY, CDR2 SYGVKD. V shed 6 bases and J shed 7 bases, with 12 bases lying between them.